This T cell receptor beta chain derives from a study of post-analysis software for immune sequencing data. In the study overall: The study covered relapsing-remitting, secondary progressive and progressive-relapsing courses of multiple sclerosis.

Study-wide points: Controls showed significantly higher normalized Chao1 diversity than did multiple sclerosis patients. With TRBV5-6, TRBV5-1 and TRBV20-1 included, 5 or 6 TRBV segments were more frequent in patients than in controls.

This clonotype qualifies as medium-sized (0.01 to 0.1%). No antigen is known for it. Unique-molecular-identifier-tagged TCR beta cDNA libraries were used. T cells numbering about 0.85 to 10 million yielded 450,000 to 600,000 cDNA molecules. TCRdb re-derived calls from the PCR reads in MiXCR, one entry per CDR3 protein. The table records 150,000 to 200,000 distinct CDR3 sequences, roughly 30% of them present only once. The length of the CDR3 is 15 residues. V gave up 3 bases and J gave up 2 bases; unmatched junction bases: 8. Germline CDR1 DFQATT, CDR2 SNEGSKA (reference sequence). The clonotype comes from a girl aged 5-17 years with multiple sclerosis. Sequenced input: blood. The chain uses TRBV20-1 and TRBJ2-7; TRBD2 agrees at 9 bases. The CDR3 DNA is TGCAGTGCTAGCCTAGGGACTAGCCCTACCTACGAGCAGTACTTC. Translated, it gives CSASLGTSPTYEQYF.